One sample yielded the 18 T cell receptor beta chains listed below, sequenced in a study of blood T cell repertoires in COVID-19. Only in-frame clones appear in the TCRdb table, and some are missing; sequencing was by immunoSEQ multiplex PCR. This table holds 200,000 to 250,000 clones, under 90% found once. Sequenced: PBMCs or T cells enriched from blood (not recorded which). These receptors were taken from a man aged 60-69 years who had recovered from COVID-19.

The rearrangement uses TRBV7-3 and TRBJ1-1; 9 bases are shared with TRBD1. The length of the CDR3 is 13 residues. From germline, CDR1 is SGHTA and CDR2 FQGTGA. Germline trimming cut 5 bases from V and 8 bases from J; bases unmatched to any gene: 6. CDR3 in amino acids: CASSPGDRAEAFF. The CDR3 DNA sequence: TGTGCCAGCAGCCCCGGGGACAGGGCGGAAGCTTTCTTT. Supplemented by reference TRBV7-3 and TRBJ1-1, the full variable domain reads GAGVSQTPSNKVTEKGKYVELRCDPISGHTALYWYRQSLGQGPEFLIYFQGTGAADDSGLPNDRFFAVRPEGSVSTLKIQRTERGDSAVYLCASSPGDRAEAFFGQGTRLTVV.

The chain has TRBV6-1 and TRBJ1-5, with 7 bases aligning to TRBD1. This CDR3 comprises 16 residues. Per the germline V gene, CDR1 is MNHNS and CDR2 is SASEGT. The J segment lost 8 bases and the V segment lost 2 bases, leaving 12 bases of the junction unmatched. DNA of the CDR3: TGTGCCAGCAGTGAATGGGGCCAAGGGGGCGCGGAGCCCCAGCATTTT. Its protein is CASSEWGQGGAEPQHF.

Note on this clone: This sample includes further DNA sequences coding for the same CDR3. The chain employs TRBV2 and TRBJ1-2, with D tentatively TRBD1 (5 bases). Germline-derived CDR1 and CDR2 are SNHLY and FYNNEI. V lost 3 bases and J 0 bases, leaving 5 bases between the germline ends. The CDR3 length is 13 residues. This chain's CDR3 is CASSDRANYGYTF. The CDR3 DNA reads TGTGCCAGCAGTGACAGGGCTAACTATGGCTACACCTTC.

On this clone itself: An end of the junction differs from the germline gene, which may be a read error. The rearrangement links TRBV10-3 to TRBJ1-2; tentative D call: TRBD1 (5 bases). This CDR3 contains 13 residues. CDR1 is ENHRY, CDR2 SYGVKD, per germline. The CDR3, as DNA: TGTGCCACCAGTAACAGGATGGCTGAAGGCTACACCTTC. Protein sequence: CATSNRMAEGYTF.

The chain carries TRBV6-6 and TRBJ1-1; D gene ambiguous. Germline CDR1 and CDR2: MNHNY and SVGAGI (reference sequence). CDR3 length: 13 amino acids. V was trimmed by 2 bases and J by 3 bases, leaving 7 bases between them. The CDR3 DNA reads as TGTGCCAGCAGTTACCAACAGTACACTGAAGCTTTCTTT. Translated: CASSYQQYTEAFF.

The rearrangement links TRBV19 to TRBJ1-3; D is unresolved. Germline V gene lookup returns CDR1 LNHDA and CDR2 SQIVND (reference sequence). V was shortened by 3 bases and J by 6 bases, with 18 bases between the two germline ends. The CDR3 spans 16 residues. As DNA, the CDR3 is TGTGCCAGTAGTATGGTAGCAAAACCTCCGGAAAACACCATATATTTT. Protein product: CASSMVAKPPENTIYF.

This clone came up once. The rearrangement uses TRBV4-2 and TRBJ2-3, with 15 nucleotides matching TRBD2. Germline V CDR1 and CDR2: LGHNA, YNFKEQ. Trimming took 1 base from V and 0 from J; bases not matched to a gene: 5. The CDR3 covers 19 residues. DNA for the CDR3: TGTGCCAGCAGCCAAGGCGGGACTAGCGGGGGGTGGAGCACAGATACGCAGTATTTT. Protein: CASSQGGTSGGWSTDTQYF.

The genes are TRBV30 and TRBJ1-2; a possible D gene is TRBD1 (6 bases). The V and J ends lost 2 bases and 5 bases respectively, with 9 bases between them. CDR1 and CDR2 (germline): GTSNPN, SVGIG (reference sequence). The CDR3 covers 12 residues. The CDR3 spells CAWSTGQYGYTF. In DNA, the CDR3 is TGTGCCTGGAGTACGGGACAATATGGCTACACCTTC.

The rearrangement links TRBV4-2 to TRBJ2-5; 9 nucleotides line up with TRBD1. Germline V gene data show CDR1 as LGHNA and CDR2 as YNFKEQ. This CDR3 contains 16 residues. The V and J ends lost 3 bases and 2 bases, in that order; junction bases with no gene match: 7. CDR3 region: CASSQDRDRDQETQYF. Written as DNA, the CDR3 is TGTGCCAGCAGCCAGGACCGGGACAGGGATCAAGAGACCCAGTACTTC.

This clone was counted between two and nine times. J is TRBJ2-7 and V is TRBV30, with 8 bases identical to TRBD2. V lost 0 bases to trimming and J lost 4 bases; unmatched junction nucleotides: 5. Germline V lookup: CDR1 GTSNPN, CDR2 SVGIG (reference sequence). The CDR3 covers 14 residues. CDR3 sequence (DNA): TGTGCCTGGAGTGTCGCGGGGGGAGGGTACGAGCAGTACTTC. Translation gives CAWSVAGGGYEQYF. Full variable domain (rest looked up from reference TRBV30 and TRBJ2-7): SQTIHQWPATLVQPVGSPLSLECTVEGTSNPNLYWYRQAAGRGLQLLFYSVGIGQISSEVPQNLSASRPQDRQFILSSKKLLLSDSGFYLCAWSVAGGGYEQYFGPGTRLTVT.

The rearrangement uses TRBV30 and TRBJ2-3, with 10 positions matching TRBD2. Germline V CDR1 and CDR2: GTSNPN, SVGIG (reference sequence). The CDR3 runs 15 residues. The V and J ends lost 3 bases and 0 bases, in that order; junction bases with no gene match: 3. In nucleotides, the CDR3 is TGTGCCTGGAGAGAACTAGCGGGAAGCACAGATACGCAGTATTTT. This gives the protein CAWRELAGSTDTQYF.

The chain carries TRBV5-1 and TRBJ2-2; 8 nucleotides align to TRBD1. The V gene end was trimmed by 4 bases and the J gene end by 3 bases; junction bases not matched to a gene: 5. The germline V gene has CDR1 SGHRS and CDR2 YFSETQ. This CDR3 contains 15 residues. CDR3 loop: CASSRTGYDTGELFF. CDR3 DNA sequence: TGCGCCAGCAGCAGGACAGGGTACGACACCGGGGAGCTGTTTTTT.

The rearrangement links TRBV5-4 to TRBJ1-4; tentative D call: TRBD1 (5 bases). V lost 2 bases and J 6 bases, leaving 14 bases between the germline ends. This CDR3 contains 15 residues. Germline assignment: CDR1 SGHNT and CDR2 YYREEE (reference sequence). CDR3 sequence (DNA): TGTGCCAGCAGCTTCCGTCCAGGGTTTGATGAAAAACTGTTTTTT. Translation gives CASSFRPGFDEKLFF.

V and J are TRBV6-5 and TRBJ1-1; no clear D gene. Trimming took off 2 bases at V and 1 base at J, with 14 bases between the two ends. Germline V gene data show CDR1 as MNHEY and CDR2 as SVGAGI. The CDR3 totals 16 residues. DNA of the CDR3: TGTGCCAGCAGTTACCGCCGAGGGATGAAGAACACTGAAGCTTTCTTT. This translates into CASSYRRGMKNTEAFF.

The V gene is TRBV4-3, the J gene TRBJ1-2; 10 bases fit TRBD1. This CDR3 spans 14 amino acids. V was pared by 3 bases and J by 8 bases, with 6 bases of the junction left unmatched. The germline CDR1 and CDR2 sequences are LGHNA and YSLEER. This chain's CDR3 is CASSQGQGREGYTF. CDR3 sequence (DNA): TGCGCCAGCAGCCAGGGACAGGGGAGGGAAGGCTACACCTTC.

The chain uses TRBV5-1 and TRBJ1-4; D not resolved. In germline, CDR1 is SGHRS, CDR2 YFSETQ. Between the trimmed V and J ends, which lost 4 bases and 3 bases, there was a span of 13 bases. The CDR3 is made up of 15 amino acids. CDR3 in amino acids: CASSGLGGPNEKLFF. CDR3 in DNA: TGCGCCAGCAGCGGCTTAGGAGGCCCTAATGAAAAACTGTTTTTT.

The CDR3 protein is CASSSWQTSTDTQYF. CDR3 nucleotide sequence: TGTGCCAGCAGCTCTTGGCAGACTAGCACAGATACGCAGTATTTT. The rearrangement uses TRBV7-9 and TRBJ2-3; D is unclear. The CDR3 runs 15 residues. The germline V and J ends were trimmed by 4 bases and 0 bases, with 11 bases remaining between them. Germline CDR1 is SEHNR and CDR2 is FQNEAQ (reference sequence).

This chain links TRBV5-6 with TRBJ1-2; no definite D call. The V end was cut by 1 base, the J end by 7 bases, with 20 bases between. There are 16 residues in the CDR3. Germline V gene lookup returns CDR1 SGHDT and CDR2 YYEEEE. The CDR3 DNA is TGTGCCAGCAGCTTGCTCGCTCCCGAGGAGGCTTTTGGCTACACCTTC. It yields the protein CASSLLAPEEAFGYTF.